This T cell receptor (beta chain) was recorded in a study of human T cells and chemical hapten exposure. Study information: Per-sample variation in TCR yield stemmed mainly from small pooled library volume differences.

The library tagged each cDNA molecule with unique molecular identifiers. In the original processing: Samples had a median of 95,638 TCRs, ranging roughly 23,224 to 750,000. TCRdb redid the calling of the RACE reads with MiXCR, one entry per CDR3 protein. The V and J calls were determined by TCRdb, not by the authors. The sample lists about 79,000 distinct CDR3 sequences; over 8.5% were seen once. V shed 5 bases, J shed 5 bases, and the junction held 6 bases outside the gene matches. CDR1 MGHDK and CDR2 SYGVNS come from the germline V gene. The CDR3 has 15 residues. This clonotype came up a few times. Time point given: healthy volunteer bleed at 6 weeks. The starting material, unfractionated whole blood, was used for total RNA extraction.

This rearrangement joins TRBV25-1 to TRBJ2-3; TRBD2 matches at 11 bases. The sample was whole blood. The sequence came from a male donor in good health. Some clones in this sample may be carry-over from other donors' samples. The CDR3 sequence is CASSPRLAGLDTQYF. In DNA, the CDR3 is TGTGCCAGCAGTCCGAGACTAGCGGGGTTAGATACGCAGTATTTT.